This TCR beta chain was obtained from a study of early T cells in non-severe SARS-CoV-2 infection. Study conclusions and caveats: VDJdb-based matching was biased toward anti-spike CD8 responses and missed private and CD4 specificities.

Unique molecular identifiers tagged individual cDNA molecules. TCRdb recomputed calls from the 5' RACE reads with MiXCR, one row per CDR3 protein. The sample lists about 64,000 distinct CDR3 sequences, more than 15% seen once, with 8% to 10% in the top ten. This CDR3 contains 11 residues. CDR1 is DFQATT and CDR2 is SNEGSKA in the germline V gene (reference sequence). The V gene lost 6 bases and the J gene lost 7 bases, with 12 bases spanning the gap. This clonotype was observed a few times. Its matching antigen is unknown. This clonotype originated in an adult who was a healthcare worker with PCR-confirmed SARS-CoV-2 infection or an uninfected control (not recorded which). Sequenced here: whole blood, sampled at baseline. The chain employs TRBV20-1 and TRBJ1-1; D is possibly TRBD1 (6 bases). CDR3 amino acids: CSARGTYEAFF. The CDR3 nucleotides read TGCAGTGCCCGCGGGACATATGAAGCTTTCTTT.